This T cell receptor beta chain was sequenced in a study of blood T cell repertoires in COVID-19 (dated by TCRdb to 2020 to 2022). Background on the whole study: Samples covering the acute and convalescent phases of COVID-19 were provided by collaborators in the United States, Italy and Spain. The material from the prospective study consisted of cDNA or gDNA derived from T cells, B-cell-depleted T cells, or PBMCs. The dataset comprised deeply sampled blood TCRbeta repertoires from subjects exposed to, actively infected with, or recovered from COVID-19. The repertoires were released in a freely available public database intended as a resource for research on the immune response to SARS-CoV-2. The samples were drawn from two sources: the first 160 participants of the ongoing ImmuneRACE study, and 1,200 or so subjects contributed by 6 global collaborators. A de-identified subject ID, COVID-19 status, age in years and sex were almost always included in the sample metadata. HLA class I and class II types, where available, came from metadata supplied by the sample provider rather than from assay-based typing.

Overall study results and their limits: Clinical and demographic metadata were provided uncurated, with the amount varying by source and participant.

Trimming removed 2 bases from V and 3 bases from J, leaving 13 bases between the germline ends. The CDR3 runs 15 amino acids, cysteine and phenylalanine included. Only the CDR3 DNA stays, 45 bases, in frame from base 1. CDR1 and CDR2 were assigned from the germline V gene as MNHEY and SVGEGT. Many counts were recorded for this clone. Its antigen remains undetermined. The input lacks base qualities; no much larger clone sits a single base away. Each collaborating institution followed its own protocols to collect whole blood in K2EDTA tubes. For TCRbeta analysis, collaborator samples were shipped as frozen whole blood, as isolated PBMCs, or as DNA extracted from either sample type. The immunoSEQ Assay, a bias-controlled multiplex PCR, was used to amplify TCRbeta CDR3 regions from genomic DNA. The study's own analysis went as follows. The number of nucleated cells in each sample was estimated by amplification of reference gene primers within the assay. To quantify the absolute abundance of each unique TCRbeta CDR3 rearrangement, sequence reads were collapsed and filtered. For each sample, productive Simpson clonality was calculated as the square root of Simpson's diversity index over productive rearrangements. TCRdb limited this immuneACCESS table to in-frame rearrangements with V and J called. A share of clones is missing; checked studies link under half to unresolved V genes, and the rest is unexplained. V and J calls and clone size are copied from that table; D and trimming were computed from the DNA. The sample yields 190,000 or so clones; around four fifths were counted once. Of the sample, roughly 2.9% is held by the ten largest clones.

Sequenced sample: peripheral blood. Recombination joined TRBV6-2 or TRBV6-3 with TRBJ1-2, with the D gene call left open. This TCR derives from a man aged 45-65 years with active or convalescent COVID-19. CDR3 region: CASSYTLRDYYGYTF. In nucleotides, the sequence is TGTGCCAGCAGTTACACCCTCCGGGATTACTATGGCTACACCTTC.